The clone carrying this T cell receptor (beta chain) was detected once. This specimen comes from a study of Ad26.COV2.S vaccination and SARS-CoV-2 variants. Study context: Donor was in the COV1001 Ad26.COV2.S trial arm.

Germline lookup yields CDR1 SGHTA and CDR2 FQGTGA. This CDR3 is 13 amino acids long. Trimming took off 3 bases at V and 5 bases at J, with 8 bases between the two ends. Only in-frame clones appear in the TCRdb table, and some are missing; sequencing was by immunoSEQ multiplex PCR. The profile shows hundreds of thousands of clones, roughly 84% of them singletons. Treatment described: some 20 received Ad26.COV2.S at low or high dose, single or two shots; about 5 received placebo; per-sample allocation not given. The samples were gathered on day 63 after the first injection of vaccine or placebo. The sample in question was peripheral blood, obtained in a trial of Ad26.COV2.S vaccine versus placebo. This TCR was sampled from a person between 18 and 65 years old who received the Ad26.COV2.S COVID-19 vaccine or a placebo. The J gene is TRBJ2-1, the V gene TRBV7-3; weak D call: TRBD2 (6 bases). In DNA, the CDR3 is TGTGCCAGCAGCTTGGGAGGCCACAATGAGCAGTTCTTC. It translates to CASSLGGHNEQFF.